These 14 T cell receptor beta chains were all obtained from the same sample, sequenced in a study of vaccination effects on CD4 cells after COVID-19. ViraFEST used viral peptide pools to expand antigen-specific CD4+ T cells before sequencing. At the end of less than 12 days of culture, CD4+ T cells were isolated. Recipients of the vaccine had no prior SARS-CoV-2 infection and negative nucleocapsid antibodies. These receptors' antigens are unknown. Method: immunoSEQ multiplex PCR; TCRdb's copy keeps in-frame clones and lacks some. Here the sample spans approximately 23,000 clones, under 75% being singletons. The sequenced sample was CD4+ T cells from PBMCs cultured with HCoV-OC43 spike peptides, obtained before COVID-19 vaccination. Subset reported: HCoV-OC43 spike overlapping peptide pool stimulation. These receptor sequences come from a human donor who received a COVID-19 vaccine.

The gene calls are TRBV4-2 and TRBJ1-2; 7 bases are a match to TRBD1. The CDR3 runs 17 residues. The V segment lost 0 bases and the J segment 0 bases; nucleotides outside the gene matches: 7. The germline gives CDR1 LGHNA, CDR2 YNFKEQ. CDR3 nucleotides: TGTGCCAGCAGCCAAGACAATGACAGGGAAACTAACTATGGCTACACCTTC. Translating gives CASSQDNDRETNYGYTF.

This chain links TRBV18 with TRBJ2-7; TRBD2 is a possible D gene (6 bases). V was cut by 5 bases and J by 2 bases, with 16 bases left in between. There are 15 residues in the CDR3. The germline V gene encodes CDR1 KGHSH and CDR2 LQKENI. For the CDR3, the DNA is TGTGCCAGCTCAAGGGACGCGGGGAACACCTACGAGCAGTACTTC. As protein: CASSRDAGNTYEQYF. Using reference TRBV18 and TRBJ2-7 for the parts outside the CDR3, the full variable domain is NAGVMQNPRHLVRRRGQEARLRCSPMKGHSHVYWYRQLPEEGLKFMVYLQKENIIDESGMPKERFSAEFPKEGPSILRIQQVVRGDSAAYFCASSRDAGNTYEQYFGPGTRLTVT.

This clone was recorded once. The V gene is TRBV5-1, the J gene TRBJ2-5, with D perhaps TRBD2 (5 bases). Germline CDR1 SGHRS, CDR2 YFSETQ. The CDR3 extends over 15 amino acids. Trimming removed 0 bases from V and 2 bases from J, with 11 bases in between. DNA for the CDR3: TGCGCCAGCAGCTTGGTTCTTAGCGAGCAAGAGACCCAGTACTTC. This encodes CASSLVLSEQETQYF.

This clone was counted between two and nine times. The rearrangement joins TRBV6-5 to TRBJ2-7; 8 positions match TRBD2. This CDR3 is built from 15 residues. J was trimmed by 3 bases and V by 5 bases; bases with no gene match: 9. CDR1 is MNHEY, CDR2 SVGAGI, per germline. CDR3 amino acids: CASSRTSFGIYEQYF. The CDR3 DNA follows: TGTGCCAGCAGTCGGACTAGCTTTGGGATCTACGAGCAGTACTTC.

CDR3 sequence reads: CASSLAFLGDRDHEQYF. The CDR3 DNA sequence: TGCGCCAGCAGCTTGGCTTTTTTGGGGGACAGGGACCACGAGCAGTACTTC. The chain combines TRBV5-1 with TRBJ2-7, with 9 bases identical to TRBD1. V shed 0 bases, J shed 5 bases, and the junction held 12 bases outside the gene matches. This CDR3 is 17 amino acids long. Germline CDR1 is SGHRS and CDR2 is YFSETQ.

This clone has a handful of counts. CDR3 bases: TGTGCCAGCAGACAGCTAACTAATGAAAAACTGTTTTTT. Protein: CASRQLTNEKLFF. This chain joins TRBV6-6 and TRBJ1-4; no clear D. The CDR3 extends over 13 amino acids. The ends were cut back, 6 bases at V and 1 base at J, with 6 bases in the middle. Germline V gene data show CDR1 as MNHNY and CDR2 as SVGAGI (reference sequence).

The CDR3 sequence is CASRGPLDGYTF. Here the CDR3 DNA reads TGTGCCAGCAGAGGACCCCTCGACGGCTACACCTTC. The rearrangement links TRBV3-1 (or the pseudogene TRBV3-2) to TRBJ1-2; D is unclear. Trimming took off 6 bases at V and 8 bases at J, with 13 bases between the two ends. This CDR3 is built from 12 residues. CDR1 is LGHDT and CDR2 is YNNKEL in the germline V gene (reference sequence).

This chain joins TRBV19 and TRBJ2-6; D unresolved. The CDR3 extends over 13 amino acids. Germline CDR1 reads LNHDA; CDR2 reads SQIVND (reference sequence). V gave up 1 base and J gave up 4 bases, with 2 bases separating them. The DNA for the CDR3 is TGTGCCAGTAGTATAGGAGGGGCCAACGTCCTGACTTTC. Translating it yields CASSIGGANVLTF. Based on the CDR3 plus reference TRBV19 and TRBJ2-6, the full variable domain is DGGITQSPKYLFRKEGQNVTLSCEQNLNHDAMYWYRQDPGQGLRLIYYSQIVNDFQKGDIAEGYSVSREKKESFPLTVTSAQKNPTAFYLCASSIGGANVLTFGAGSRLTVL.

V and J are TRBV7-8 and TRBJ2-7, with 13 nucleotides matching TRBD2. The CDR3 extends over 19 amino acids. CDR1 and CDR2 from the germline V gene are SGHVS and FQNEAQ. V shed 5 bases and J 2 bases; nucleotides not matched to a gene: 15. The chain's CDR3 is CASSGKPGLAGTLPYEQYF. Written as DNA, the CDR3 is TGTGCCAGCAGCGGAAAGCCGGGACTAGCGGGGACCCTCCCCTACGAGCAGTACTTC.

V is TRBV18 and J is TRBJ2-5, with D possibly called TRBD1 or TRBD2 (5 bases each). Germline V gene sequence: CDR1 KGHSH, CDR2 LQKENI. V lost 0 bases and J lost 5, with 16 bases in between. This CDR3 contains 16 residues. CDR3 DNA: TGTGCCAGCTCACCACCCAGCACAGCGGCAGGGGAGACCCAGTACTTC. Amino acids: CASSPPSTAAGETQYF.

The J gene is TRBJ1-6, the V gene TRBV12-3 or TRBV12-4; weak D call: TRBD1 (6 bases). The CDR3 length is 13 residues. Trimming stripped 5 bases from V and 10 bases from J, with 12 bases between. CDR3 sequence reads: CASSRGTRSPLHF. In nucleotides, the CDR3 is TGTGCCAGCAGTCGGGGGACAAGATCACCCCTCCACTTT.

The chain employs TRBV12-3 or TRBV12-4 and TRBJ2-3; D is unresolved. The V end was cut by 6 bases, the J end by 2 bases, with 6 bases between. There are 12 residues in the CDR3. CDR3 in amino acids: CASSRVTDTQYF. DNA of the CDR3: TGTGCCAGCAGCCGGGTCACAGATACGCAGTATTTT.

This clone was counted only a few times. The chain uses TRBV7-6 and TRBJ2-2; TRBD1 matches 7 bases. Germline CDR1 reads SGHVS; CDR2 reads FNYEAQ. The junction had 15 bases not matched to a gene; V was cut back by 5 bases and J by 3 bases. This CDR3 spans 18 amino acids. The CDR3 here is CASSKTGTEPWDTGELFF. In nucleotides, the CDR3 is TGTGCCAGCAGCAAGACGGGGACAGAGCCCTGGGACACCGGGGAGCTGTTTTTT.

V usage is TRBV6-5 and J usage is TRBJ1-2; D is unclear. V was clipped by 5 bases and J by 4 bases, with 8 bases between them. The germline V gene encodes CDR1 MNHEY and CDR2 SVGAGI. This CDR3 contains 12 residues. Here the CDR3 DNA reads TGTGCCAGCAGTCAGGTTGGCTATGGCTACACCTTC. This sequence encodes CASSQVGYGYTF.